The 21 T cell receptor beta chains presented below share a single source sample, sequenced in a study of cytotoxic CD8 clonotypes in ibrutinib-treated CLL. Method: immunoSEQ multiplex PCR; TCRdb's copy keeps in-frame clones and lacks some. Found here are a few hundred thousand clones, roughly 67% of them singletons; the top ten hold about 6.7%. Material: PBMCs, obtained after 36 months of ibrutinib treatment. These receptors were taken from a human donor with chronic lymphocytic leukemia.

The chain combines TRBV5-6 with TRBJ2-5; a weak D match, TRBD2 (6 bases). The V gene lost 4 bases and the J gene lost 8 bases, with 9 bases spanning the gap. CDR1 and CDR2 (germline): SGHDT, YYEEEE. The CDR3 has 11 amino acids. The CDR3, as DNA: TGTGCCAGCAGCCGGGAGAAAACCCAGTACTTC. Protein product: CASSREKTQYF.

This clone was observed a few times. V usage is TRBV13 and J usage is TRBJ2-2; possible D gene TRBD1, 6 bases. CDR3 length: 18 amino acids. V was trimmed by 5 bases and J by 4 bases, leaving 23 bases between them. Per germline, CDR1 PRHDT and CDR2 FYEKMQ (reference sequence). CDR3 amino acids: CASSPIGTTLWSTGELFF. CDR3 bases: TGTGCCAGCAGCCCGATTGGGACAACCCTATGGAGCACCGGGGAGCTGTTTTTT.

V usage is TRBV11-2 and J usage is TRBJ2-5, with 8 bases identical to TRBD2. CDR3 size: 13 residues. V was clipped by 8 bases and J by 2 bases; unmatched bases: 4. From germline, CDR1 is SGHAT and CDR2 FQNNGV. CDR3 in amino acids: CASGTRMQETQYF. The CDR3 coding sequence is TGTGCCAGCGGGACTAGGATGCAAGAGACCCAGTACTTC.

The chain carries TRBV19 and TRBJ1-2, with 7 bases matching TRBD1. The CDR3 totals 13 residues. V lost 7 bases, J lost 2 bases, and 4 bases stayed unmatched. Per germline, CDR1 LNHDA and CDR2 SQIVND (reference sequence). In nucleotides, the CDR3 is TGTGCCAGTAACCCGGGACAGAACTATGGCTACACCTTC. It codes for CASNPGQNYGYTF.

The chain couples TRBV27 to TRBJ1-5, with D hard to call. From germline, CDR1 is MNHEY and CDR2 SMNVEV (reference sequence). V was shortened by 5 bases and J by 3 bases, with 11 bases between the two germline ends. This CDR3 contains 14 residues. The CDR3 reads CASSTRGINQPQHF. DNA of the CDR3: TGTGCCAGCAGTACAAGAGGGATCAATCAGCCCCAGCATTTT.

The chain recombines TRBV6-4 with TRBJ2-3, with 7 bases lining up with TRBD2. The CDR3 covers 16 residues. V was clipped by 3 bases and J by 0 bases; unmatched bases: 6. Per germline, CDR1 MRHNA and CDR2 SNTAGT. The CDR3 DNA reads as TGTGCCAGCAGTGAAGGGGCTAGCGGAAGCACAGATACGCAGTATTTT. Translating it yields CASSEGASGSTDTQYF.

The chain uses TRBV5-4 and TRBJ2-5, with D possibly TRBD1 on 6 matching bases. Germline-derived CDR1 and CDR2 are SGHNT and YYREEE (reference sequence). The CDR3 length is 14 residues. V dropped 4 bases and J dropped 5 bases, with 15 bases sitting between them. CDR3 DNA sequence: TGTGCCAGCAGCCCTGACTTGGGGGCCGAGACCCAGTACTTC. Translating gives CASSPDLGAETQYF.

This sequence joins TRBV6-1 and TRBJ1-6; D is undetermined. The CDR3 runs to 14 residues. The germline V gene has CDR1 MNHNS and CDR2 SASEGT. Between the trimmed V and J ends, which lost 1 base and 3 bases, there was a span of 4 bases. CDR3 residues: CASSEVSYNSPLHF. CDR3 coding DNA: TGTGCCAGCAGTGAAGTAAGCTATAATTCACCCCTCCACTTT.

The V call is TRBV5-1, the J call TRBJ1-6; 9 positions agree with TRBD1. The V gene end was trimmed by 4 bases and the J gene end by 7 bases; junction bases not matched to a gene: 6. This CDR3 is built from 15 residues. The germline V gene has CDR1 SGHRS and CDR2 YFSETQ. CDR3 sequence: CASSQPGTGNSPLHF. The DNA for the CDR3 is TGCGCCAGCAGCCAACCCGGGACAGGGAATTCACCCCTCCACTTT.

The J gene is TRBJ2-3, the V gene TRBV6-5, with TRBD2 as a possible D gene (6 bases). Trimming removed 1 base at V and 6 bases at J, with 11 bases between. The CDR3 covers 14 residues. Germline V gene data show CDR1 as MNHEY and CDR2 as SVGAGI. The CDR3 reads CASSYWGVKDTQYF. Here the CDR3 DNA reads TGTGCCAGCAGTTACTGGGGGGTCAAGGATACGCAGTATTTT.

This clone was counted between two and nine times. The chain uses TRBV7-9 and TRBJ1-5; D is uncertain. Trimming cost V 5 bases and J 5 bases, with 16 bases left between them. The V gene's germline CDR1 is SEHNR and CDR2 FQNEAQ (reference sequence). The CDR3 loop spans 15 amino acids. CDR3 sequence: CASSTSREPDQPQHF. The CDR3 nucleotides read TGTGCCAGCAGCACCTCGAGGGAACCGGATCAGCCCCAGCATTTT.

This clone has a handful of counts. The rearrangement links TRBV9 to TRBJ1-2; possibly TRBD1 for D (5 bases). The CDR3 runs 16 residues. Trimming removed 4 bases from V and 0 bases from J, with 16 bases in between. Looked up from germline, CDR1 is SGDLS and CDR2 is YYNGEE. DNA for the CDR3: TGTGCCAGCAGCCACGATAGATGGGGGACTAACTATGGCTACACCTTC. Translated: CASSHDRWGTNYGYTF.

The V and J genes are TRBV28 and TRBJ2-6, with D unclear. The germline V gene has CDR1 MDHEN and CDR2 SYDVKM. The CDR3 covers 16 residues. Trimming stripped 7 bases from V and 0 bases from J, with 13 bases between. This CDR3 is CASIGTNLSGANVLTF. Here the CDR3 DNA reads TGTGCCAGCATCGGCACAAACCTCTCTGGGGCCAACGTCCTGACTTTC.

V usage is TRBV5-4 and J usage is TRBJ2-7, with D perhaps TRBD1 or TRBD2 (5 bases each). CDR1 and CDR2 (germline): SGHNT, YYREEE (reference sequence). The ends were cut back, 4 bases at V and 2 bases at J, with 10 bases in the middle. CDR3 length equals 13 residues. The CDR3 spells CASSVMGAYEQYF. CDR3 DNA: TGTGCCAGCAGCGTGATGGGGGCCTACGAGCAGTACTTC. The full variable domain, in which reference TRBV5-4 and TRBJ2-7 provide the parts outside the CDR3, is ETGVTQSPTHLIKTRGQQVTLRCSSQSGHNTVSWYQQALGQGPQFIFQYYREEENGRGNFPPRFSGLQFPNYSSELNVNALELDDSALYLCASSVMGAYEQYFGPGTRLTVT.

The chain carries TRBV4-1 and TRBJ1-3, with 8 positions matching TRBD1. The junction had 6 bases not matched to a gene; V was cut back by 7 bases and J by 4 bases. CDR3 length equals 14 residues. Per the germline V gene, CDR1 is MGHRA and CDR2 is YSYEKL. The CDR3 DNA follows: TGCGCCAGCAACTTCCGGACAGGGGGAAACACCATATATTTT. Translated: CASNFRTGGNTIYF.

This clone was seen a handful of times. The chain links TRBV28 to TRBJ1-1; D gene ambiguous. Trimming took 6 bases from V and 4 from J, leaving 6 bases between them. There are 11 residues in the CDR3. Germline assignment: CDR1 MDHEN and CDR2 SYDVKM. The CDR3 DNA is TGTGCCAGCAGCTGGGGCACTGAAGCTTTCTTT. Its translation: CASSWGTEAFF.

The chain joins TRBV11-1 to TRBJ2-7, with D perhaps matching TRBD1 (6 bases). The V and J ends lost 3 bases and 2 bases respectively, with 11 bases between them. The CDR3 totals 14 residues. The germline V gene encodes CDR1 SGHAT and CDR2 FQDESV (reference sequence). The CDR3 loop is CASSLTGGAYEQYF. The DNA for the CDR3 is TGTGCCAGCAGCTTGACAGGCGGCGCCTACGAGCAGTACTTC.

The rearrangement links TRBV19 to TRBJ1-5, with D possibly matching TRBD1 (5 bases). There are 15 residues in the CDR3. V dropped 0 bases and J dropped 4 bases, with 10 bases sitting between them. From germline, CDR1 is LNHDA and CDR2 SQIVND (reference sequence). CDR3 nucleotide sequence: TGTGCCAGTAGTATAGATCGGGGCAGAAATCAGCCCCAGCATTTT. Residues: CASSIDRGRNQPQHF.

V usage is TRBV15 and J usage is TRBJ2-1; D remains ambiguous. V lost 5 bases, J lost 3 bases, and 5 bases lay in between. This CDR3 comprises 12 residues. Per germline, CDR1 LNHNV and CDR2 YYDKDF (reference sequence). Written as DNA, the CDR3 is TGTGCCACCAGCTACGTCTACAATGAGCAGTTCTTC. Its protein product is CATSYVYNEQFF.

J is TRBJ2-7 and V is TRBV7-8, with 8 bases fitting TRBD1. The CDR3 contains 18 residues. Germline V CDR1 and CDR2: SGHVS, FQNEAQ. With V trimmed by 0 bases and J by 0 bases, 10 bases remained unmatched. CDR3 residues: CASSLASGGSASSYEQYF. The DNA of the CDR3 is TGTGCCAGCAGCTTAGCCTCAGGGGGCAGCGCCAGCTCCTACGAGCAGTACTTC. The full variable domain, completed using reference TRBV7-8 and TRBJ2-7, is GAGVSQSPRYKVAKRGQDVALRCDPISGHVSLFWYQQALGQGPEFLTYFQNEAQLDKSGLPSDRFFAERPEGSVSTLKIQRTQQEDSAVYLCASSLASGGSASSYEQYFGPGTRLTVT.

Only a few counts were recorded for this clone. The chain couples TRBV27 to TRBJ1-2; 8 nucleotides align to TRBD1. V was pared by 6 bases and J by 2 bases, with 2 bases of the junction left unmatched. Germline CDR1 reads MNHEY; CDR2 reads SMNVEV (reference sequence). This CDR3 is 13 amino acids long. This CDR3 reads CASRGQGNYGYTF. CDR3 DNA sequence: TGTGCCAGCAGAGGACAGGGCAACTATGGCTACACCTTC.